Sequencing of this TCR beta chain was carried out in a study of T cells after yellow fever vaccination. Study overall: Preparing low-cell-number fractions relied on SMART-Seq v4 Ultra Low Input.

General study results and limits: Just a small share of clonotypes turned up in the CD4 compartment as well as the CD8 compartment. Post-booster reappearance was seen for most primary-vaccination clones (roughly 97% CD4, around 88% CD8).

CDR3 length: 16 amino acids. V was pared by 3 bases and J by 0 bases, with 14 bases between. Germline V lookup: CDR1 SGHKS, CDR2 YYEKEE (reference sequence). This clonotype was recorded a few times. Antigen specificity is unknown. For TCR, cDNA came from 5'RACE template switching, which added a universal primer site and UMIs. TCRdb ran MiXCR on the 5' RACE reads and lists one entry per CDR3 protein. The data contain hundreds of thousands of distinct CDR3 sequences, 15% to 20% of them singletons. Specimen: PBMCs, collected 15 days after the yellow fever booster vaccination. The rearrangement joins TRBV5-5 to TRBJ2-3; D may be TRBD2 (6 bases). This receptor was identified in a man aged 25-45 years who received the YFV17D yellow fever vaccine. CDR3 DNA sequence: TGTGCCAGCAGCTACTGGGGGGACGGGAGCACAGATACGCAGTATTTT. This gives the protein CASSYWGDGSTDTQYF.